This T cell receptor (beta chain) originates from a study of blood T cell repertoires in COVID-19. Study details: The origin of the acute and convalescent COVID-19 samples was the United States, Italy and Spain.

Sequencing was performed with immunoSEQ multiplex PCR; in TCRdb, only in-frame clones are kept and a portion is missing. The table has 100,000 or so clones, almost 95% seen once. CDR1 and CDR2 from the germline V gene are SNHLY and FYNNEI. V lost 6 bases and J lost 0; bases outside the gene matches: 4. CDR3 length equals 14 residues. Sequenced sample: peripheral blood. This TCR was sampled from a man in his fifties with active COVID-19. V gene TRBV2 combines with J gene TRBJ1-1; 7 bases are shared with TRBD1. This CDR3 is CASRLGQMNTEAFF. The CDR3 nucleotides are TGTGCCAGCAGATTGGGACAGATGAACACTGAAGCTTTCTTT. Filled out from reference TRBV2 and TRBJ1-1, the complete variable domain reads EPEVTQTPSHQVTQMGQEVILRCVPISNHLYFYWYRQILGQKVEFLVSFYNNEISEKSEIFDDQFSVERPDGSNFTLKIRSTKLEDSAMYFCASRLGQMNTEAFFGQGTRLTVV.